This TCR beta chain came from a study of monozygotic twins with inflammatory bowel disease. General study results and limits: Clonotype overlap with others was lower in IBD patients than in healthy twins, a difference that was greatest with disease activity.

CDR1 DFQATT and CDR2 SNEGSKA come from the germline V gene (reference sequence). The CDR3 loop spans 14 amino acids. Every TCR library used approximately 3,700 ng of total RNA. TCRdb reprocessed the 5' RACE reads, keeping one entry per CDR3 protein, no DNA. This specimen shows more than 300,000 distinct CDR3 sequences; the ten leading clones hold 2.5% to 3%. Regarding this clonotype: Its antigen is still unknown.

The sequence was collected from a human donor with ulcerative colitis or Crohn's disease, or a healthy co-twin of an affected twin (not recorded which). The chain carries TRBV20-1 and TRBJ1-1; TCRdb's D call of TRBD1 is untestable without DNA. Sequenced material: blood. CDR3: CSARDPKGSLPAFF.